This entry describes one T cell receptor (beta chain). Its matching antigen is unknown. Clones were read by immunoSEQ multiplex PCR, and TCRdb kept only the in-frame ones, dropping some. Of about 250,000 clones listed, less than 90% are singletons. The data stem from a study of cytomegalovirus exposure and HLA in healthy donors. Study-level results: Generally TCR sequences proved uncommon, though certain public TCRs appeared in numerous donors.

The CDR3 runs to 13 residues. Trimming took 5 bases from V and 4 from J, leaving 9 bases between them. Germline CDR1 and CDR2: SGHNT and YENEEA. The chain joins TRBV11-3 to TRBJ2-1; tentatively, D is TRBD1 or TRBD2 (5 bases each). The sequence was collected from a man aged 18 to 29 in good health and CMV-seropositive. Sequencing was carried out using PBMCs. CDR3: CASSAGTYNEQFF. The DNA of the CDR3 is TGTGCCAGCAGCGCCGGGACGTACAATGAGCAGTTCTTC.